The source of this T cell receptor (beta chain) is a study of post-analysis software for immune sequencing data. Overall study: The cohort encompassed relapsing-remitting, secondary progressive and progressive-relapsing multiple sclerosis disease courses.

This clonotype appeared a few times. Its antigen is unidentified. Unique molecular identifiers tagged the TCR beta cDNA libraries. Between roughly 1 and 10 million T cells gave rise to around 500,000 cDNA molecules. In TCRdb, the PCR reads were re-called with MiXCR into one record per CDR3 protein. Of 450,000 or so distinct CDR3 sequences in the sample, roughly 46% were seen once. This CDR3 is built from 13 residues. The germline CDR1 and CDR2 sequences are SQVTM and ANQGSEA. Trimming took 7 bases from V and 4 from J; bases not matched to a gene: 8. Study conclusions and caveats: Strong same-batch co-clustering of samples appeared with F measure clustering. Significantly lower normalized Chao1 diversity was seen in multiple sclerosis patients than in controls. Roughly 5 TRBV segments, TRBV5-6, TRBV5-1 and TRBV20-1 among them, were found more frequent in patients than controls.

The sample consisted of blood. The clonotype was recovered from a girl between 10 and 17 years old with multiple sclerosis. The chain has TRBV29-1 and TRBJ2-7; 9 positions agree with TRBD1. The CDR3 loop is CSAMDRGHYEQYF. CDR3 in DNA: TGCAGCGCCATGGACAGGGGTCATTACGAGCAGTACTTC.